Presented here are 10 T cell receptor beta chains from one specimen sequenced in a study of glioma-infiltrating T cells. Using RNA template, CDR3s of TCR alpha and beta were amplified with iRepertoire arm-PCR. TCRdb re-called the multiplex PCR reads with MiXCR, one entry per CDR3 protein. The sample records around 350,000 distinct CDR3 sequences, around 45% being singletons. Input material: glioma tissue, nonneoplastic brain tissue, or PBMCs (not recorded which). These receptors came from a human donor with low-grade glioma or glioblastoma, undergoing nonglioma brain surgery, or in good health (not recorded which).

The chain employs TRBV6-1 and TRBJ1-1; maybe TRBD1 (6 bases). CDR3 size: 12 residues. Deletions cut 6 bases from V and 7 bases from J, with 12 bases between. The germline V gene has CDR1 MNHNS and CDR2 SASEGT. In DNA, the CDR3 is TGTGCCAGCAGCCGGGGGGGCTGTGAAGCTTTCTTT. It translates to CASSRGGCEAFF.

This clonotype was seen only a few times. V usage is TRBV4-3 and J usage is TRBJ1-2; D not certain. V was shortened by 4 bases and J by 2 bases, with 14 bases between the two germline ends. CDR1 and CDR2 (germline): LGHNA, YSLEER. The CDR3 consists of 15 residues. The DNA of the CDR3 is TGCGCCAGCAGCCTTACTGCCCGGGTGAACTATGGCTACACCTTC. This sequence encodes CASSLTARVNYGYTF.

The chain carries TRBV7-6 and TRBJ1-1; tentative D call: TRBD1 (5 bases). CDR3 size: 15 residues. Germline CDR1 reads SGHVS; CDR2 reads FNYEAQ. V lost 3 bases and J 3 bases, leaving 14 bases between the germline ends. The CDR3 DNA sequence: TGTGCCAGCAGCTTGAGGGGATTAGGGGACACTGAAGCTTTCTTT. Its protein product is CASSLRGLGDTEAFF.

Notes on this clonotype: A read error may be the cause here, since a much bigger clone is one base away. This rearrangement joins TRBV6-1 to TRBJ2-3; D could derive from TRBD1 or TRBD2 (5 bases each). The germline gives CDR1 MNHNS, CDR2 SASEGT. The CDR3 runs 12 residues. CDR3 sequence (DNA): TGTGACAGCAGGGACCCCACAGATACGCAGTATTTT. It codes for CDSRDPTDTQYF.

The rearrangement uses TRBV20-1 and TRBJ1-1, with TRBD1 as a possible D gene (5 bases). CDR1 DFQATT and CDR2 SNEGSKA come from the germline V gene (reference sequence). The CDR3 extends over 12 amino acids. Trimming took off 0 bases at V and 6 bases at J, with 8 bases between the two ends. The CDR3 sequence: CSARDGTSEAFF. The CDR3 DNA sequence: TGCAGTGCTAGAGATGGGACTTCTGAAGCTTTCTTT.

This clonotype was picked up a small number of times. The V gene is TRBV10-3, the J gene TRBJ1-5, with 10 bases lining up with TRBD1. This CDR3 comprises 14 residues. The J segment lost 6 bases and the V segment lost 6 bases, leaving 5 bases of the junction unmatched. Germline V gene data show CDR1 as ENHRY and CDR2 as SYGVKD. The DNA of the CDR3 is TGTGCCATCAGCCCCGGGACAGGGGTTCAGCCCCAGCATTTT. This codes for CAISPGTGVQPQHF.

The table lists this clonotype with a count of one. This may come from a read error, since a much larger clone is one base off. As DNA, the CDR3 is TGTGCCAGCAGCCCCCAGGTTCCTAGCTCTGGAAACACCATATATTTT. It codes for CASSPQVPSSGNTIYF. This chain links TRBV7-2 with TRBJ1-3; D is undetermined. V was cut by 5 bases and J by 0 bases, with 14 bases left in between. This CDR3 has 16 amino acids. CDR1 is SGHTA, CDR2 FQGNSA, per germline.

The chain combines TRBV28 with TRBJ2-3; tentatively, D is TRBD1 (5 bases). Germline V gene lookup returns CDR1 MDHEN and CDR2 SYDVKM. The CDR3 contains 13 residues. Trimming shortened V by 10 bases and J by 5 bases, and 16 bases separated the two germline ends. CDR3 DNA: TGTGCCACCACAGGCCAAGGCAAAGATACGCAGTATTTT. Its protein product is CATTGQGKDTQYF. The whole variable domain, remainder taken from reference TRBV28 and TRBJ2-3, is DVKVTQSSRYLVKRTGEKVFLECVQDMDHENMFWYRQDPGLGLRLIYFSYDVKMKEKGDIPEGYSVSREKKERFSLILESASTNQTSMYLCATTGQGKDTQYFGPGTRLTVL.

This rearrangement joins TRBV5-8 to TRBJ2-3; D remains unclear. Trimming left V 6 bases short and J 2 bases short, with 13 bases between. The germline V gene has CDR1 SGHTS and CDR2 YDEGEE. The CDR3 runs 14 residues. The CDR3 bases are TGTGCCAGCATCCGGCGGTCCGACACAGATACGCAGTATTTT. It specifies CASIRRSDTDTQYF. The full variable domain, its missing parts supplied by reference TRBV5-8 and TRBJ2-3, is EAGVTQSPTHLIKTRGQQATLRCSPISGHTSVYWYQQALGLGLQFLLWYDEGEERNRGNFPPRFSGRQFPNYSSELNVNALELEDSALYLCASIRRSDTDTQYFGPGTRLTVL.

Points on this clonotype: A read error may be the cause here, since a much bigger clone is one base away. The CDR3 here is CASRRPGANTRELFF. In DNA, the CDR3 is TGTGCCAGCAGACGCCCGGGAGCTAACACCAGGGAGCTGTTTTTT. The J gene is TRBJ2-2, the V gene TRBV6-5; possible D gene TRBD2, 6 bases. The germline V gene encodes CDR1 MNHEY and CDR2 SVGAGI. CDR3 length: 15 residues.